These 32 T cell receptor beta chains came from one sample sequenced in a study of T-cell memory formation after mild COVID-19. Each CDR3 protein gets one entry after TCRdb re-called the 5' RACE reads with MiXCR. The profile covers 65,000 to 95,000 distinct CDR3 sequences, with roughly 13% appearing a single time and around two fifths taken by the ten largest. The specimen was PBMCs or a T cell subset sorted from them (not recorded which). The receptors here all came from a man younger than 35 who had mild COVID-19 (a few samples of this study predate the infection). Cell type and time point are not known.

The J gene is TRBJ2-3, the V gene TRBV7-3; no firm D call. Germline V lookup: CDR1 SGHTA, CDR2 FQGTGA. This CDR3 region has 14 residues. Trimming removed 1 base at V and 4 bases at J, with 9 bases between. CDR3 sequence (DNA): TGTGCCAGCAGCTTAAGTGTGGGCTCAGATACGCAGTATTTT. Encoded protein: CASSLSVGSDTQYF.

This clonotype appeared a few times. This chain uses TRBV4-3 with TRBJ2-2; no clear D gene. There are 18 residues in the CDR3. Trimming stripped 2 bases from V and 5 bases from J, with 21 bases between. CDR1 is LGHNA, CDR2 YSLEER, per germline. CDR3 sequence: CASSQKVGGSLGTGELFF. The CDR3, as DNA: TGCGCCAGCAGCCAAAAAGTAGGTGGCAGTCTTGGGACCGGGGAGCTGTTTTTT.

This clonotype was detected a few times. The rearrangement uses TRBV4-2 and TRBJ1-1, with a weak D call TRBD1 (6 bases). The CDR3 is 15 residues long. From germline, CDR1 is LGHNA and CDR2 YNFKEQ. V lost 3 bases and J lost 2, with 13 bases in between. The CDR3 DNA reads TGTGCCAGCAGCCACCCGACAGGAGGAAACACTGAAGCTTTCTTT. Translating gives CASSHPTGGNTEAFF.

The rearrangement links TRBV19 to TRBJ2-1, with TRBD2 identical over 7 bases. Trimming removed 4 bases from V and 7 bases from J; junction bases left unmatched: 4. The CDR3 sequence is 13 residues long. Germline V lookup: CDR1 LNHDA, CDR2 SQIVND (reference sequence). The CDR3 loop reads CASSRLAWNEQFF. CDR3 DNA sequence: TGTGCCAGTAGTAGACTAGCATGGAATGAGCAGTTCTTC.

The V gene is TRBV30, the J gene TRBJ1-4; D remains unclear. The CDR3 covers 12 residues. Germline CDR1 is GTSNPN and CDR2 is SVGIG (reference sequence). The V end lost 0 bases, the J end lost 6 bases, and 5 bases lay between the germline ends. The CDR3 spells CAWSVWDEKLFF. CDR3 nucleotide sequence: TGTGCCTGGAGTGTTTGGGATGAAAAACTGTTTTTT.

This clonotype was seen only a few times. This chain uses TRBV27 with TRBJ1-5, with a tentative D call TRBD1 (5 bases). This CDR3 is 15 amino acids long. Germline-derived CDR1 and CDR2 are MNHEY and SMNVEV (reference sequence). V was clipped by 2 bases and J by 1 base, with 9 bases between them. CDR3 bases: TGTGCCAGCAGTTTAGGGACGGGGAGCAATCAGCCCCAGCATTTT. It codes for CASSLGTGSNQPQHF.

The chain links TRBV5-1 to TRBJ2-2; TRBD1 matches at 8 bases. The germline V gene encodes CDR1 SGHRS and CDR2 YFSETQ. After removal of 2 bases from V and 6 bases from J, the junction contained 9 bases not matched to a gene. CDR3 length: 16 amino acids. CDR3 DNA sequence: TGCGCCAGCAGCTTCTTGGGACAGGAACAGGCCGGGGAGCTGTTTTTT. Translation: CASSFLGQEQAGELFF.

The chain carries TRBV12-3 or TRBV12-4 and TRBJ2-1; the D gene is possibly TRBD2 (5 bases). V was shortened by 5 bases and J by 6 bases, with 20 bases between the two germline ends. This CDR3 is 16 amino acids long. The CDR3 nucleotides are TGTGCCAGCAGTCCCCGGACGGAGTTGGCGGGCAATGAGCAGTTCTTC. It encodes CASSPRTELAGNEQFF.

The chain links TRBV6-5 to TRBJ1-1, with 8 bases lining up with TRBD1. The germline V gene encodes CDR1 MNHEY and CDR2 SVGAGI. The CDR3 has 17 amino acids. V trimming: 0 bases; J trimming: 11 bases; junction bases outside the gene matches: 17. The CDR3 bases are TGTGCCAGCAGTTACTCCATCTCCATCTCAGGGGGCAGTGATGCTTTCTTT. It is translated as CASSYSISISGGSDAFF.

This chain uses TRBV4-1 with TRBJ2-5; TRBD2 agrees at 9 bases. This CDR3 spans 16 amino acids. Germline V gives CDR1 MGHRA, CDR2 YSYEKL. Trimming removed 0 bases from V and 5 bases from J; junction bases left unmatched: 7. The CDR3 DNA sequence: TGCGCCAGCAGCCAAGAGCCGGGACTAGCTTTTGAGACCCAGTACTTC. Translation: CASSQEPGLAFETQYF.

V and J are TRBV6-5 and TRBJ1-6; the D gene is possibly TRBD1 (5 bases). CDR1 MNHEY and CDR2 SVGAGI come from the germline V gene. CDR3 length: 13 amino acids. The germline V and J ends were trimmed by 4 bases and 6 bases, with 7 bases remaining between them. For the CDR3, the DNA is TGTGCCAGCAGTTCTGGGGGTAATTCACCCCTCCACTTT. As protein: CASSSGGNSPLHF.

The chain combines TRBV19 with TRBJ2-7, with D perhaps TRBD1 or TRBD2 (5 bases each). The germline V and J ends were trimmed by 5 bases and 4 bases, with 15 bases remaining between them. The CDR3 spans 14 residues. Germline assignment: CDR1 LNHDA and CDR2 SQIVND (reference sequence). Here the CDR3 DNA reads TGTGCCAGTAGTTTTCGGGACGGACGGTACGAGCAGTACTTC. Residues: CASSFRDGRYEQYF.

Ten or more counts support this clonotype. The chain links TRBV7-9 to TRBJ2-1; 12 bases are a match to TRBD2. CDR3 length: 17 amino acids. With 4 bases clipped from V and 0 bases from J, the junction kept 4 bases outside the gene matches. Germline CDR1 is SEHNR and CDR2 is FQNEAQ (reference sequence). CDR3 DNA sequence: TGTGCCAGCAGCTCAGGACTAGCGGGGAGCTCCTACAATGAGCAGTTCTTC. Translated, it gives CASSSGLAGSSYNEQFF.

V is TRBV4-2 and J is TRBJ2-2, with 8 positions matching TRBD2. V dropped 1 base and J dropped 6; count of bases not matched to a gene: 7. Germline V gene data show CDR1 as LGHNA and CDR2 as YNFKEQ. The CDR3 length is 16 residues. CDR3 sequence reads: CASSQGYAGGPGELFF. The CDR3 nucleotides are TGTGCCAGCAGCCAAGGTTACGCGGGAGGACCCGGGGAGCTGTTTTTT.

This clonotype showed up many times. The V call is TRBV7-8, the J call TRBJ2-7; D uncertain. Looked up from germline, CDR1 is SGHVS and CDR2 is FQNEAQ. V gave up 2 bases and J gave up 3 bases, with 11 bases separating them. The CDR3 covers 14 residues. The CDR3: CASSLSADLYEQYF. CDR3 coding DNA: TGTGCCAGCAGCTTATCCGCGGACCTCTACGAGCAGTACTTC. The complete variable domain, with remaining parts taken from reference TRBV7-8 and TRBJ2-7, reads GAGVSQSPRYKVAKRGQDVALRCDPISGHVSLFWYQQALGQGPEFLTYFQNEAQLDKSGLPSDRFFAERPEGSVSTLKIQRTQQEDSAVYLCASSLSADLYEQYFGPGTRLTVT.

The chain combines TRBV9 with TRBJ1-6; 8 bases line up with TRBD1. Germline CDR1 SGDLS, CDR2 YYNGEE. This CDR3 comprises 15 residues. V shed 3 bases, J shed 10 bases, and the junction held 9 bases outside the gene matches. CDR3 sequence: CASSGRDRLNSPLHF. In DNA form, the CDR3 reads TGTGCCAGCAGCGGCCGGGACAGGTTAAACTCACCCCTCCACTTT.

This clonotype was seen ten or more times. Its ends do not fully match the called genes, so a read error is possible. CDR3 DNA sequence: TGTGCCAGCAGCTTAGGGAGCACAGATACGCAGTATTTT. Translated: CASSLGSTDTQYF. The rearrangement links TRBV12-3 or TRBV12-4 to TRBJ2-3; D remains unclear. The CDR3 runs to 13 residues.

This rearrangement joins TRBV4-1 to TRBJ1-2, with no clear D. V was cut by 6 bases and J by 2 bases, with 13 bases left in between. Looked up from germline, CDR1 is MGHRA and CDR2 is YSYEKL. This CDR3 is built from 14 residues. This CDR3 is CASRDPGSNYGYTF. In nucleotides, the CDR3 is TGCGCCAGCAGAGATCCGGGCTCGAACTATGGCTACACCTTC.

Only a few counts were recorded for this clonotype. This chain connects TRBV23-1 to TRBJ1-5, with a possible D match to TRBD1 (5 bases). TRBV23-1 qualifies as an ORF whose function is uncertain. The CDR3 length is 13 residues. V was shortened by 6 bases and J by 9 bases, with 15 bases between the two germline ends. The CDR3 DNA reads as TGCGCCAGCAGCGGACGGGACGGCGGGCCCCAGCATTTT. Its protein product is CASSGRDGGPQHF.

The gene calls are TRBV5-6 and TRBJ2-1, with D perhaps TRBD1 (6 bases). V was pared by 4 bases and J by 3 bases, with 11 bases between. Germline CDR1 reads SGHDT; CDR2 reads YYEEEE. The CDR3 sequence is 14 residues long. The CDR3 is CASSLRTDYNEQFF. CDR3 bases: TGTGCCAGCAGCCTGAGGACAGACTACAATGAGCAGTTCTTC.

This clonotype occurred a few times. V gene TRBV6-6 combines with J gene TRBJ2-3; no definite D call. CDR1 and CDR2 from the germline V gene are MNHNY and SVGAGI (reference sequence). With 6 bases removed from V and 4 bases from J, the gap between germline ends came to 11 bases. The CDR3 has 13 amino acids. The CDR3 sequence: CASSPGYADTQYF. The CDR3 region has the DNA TGTGCCAGCAGCCCAGGTTACGCAGATACGCAGTATTTT.

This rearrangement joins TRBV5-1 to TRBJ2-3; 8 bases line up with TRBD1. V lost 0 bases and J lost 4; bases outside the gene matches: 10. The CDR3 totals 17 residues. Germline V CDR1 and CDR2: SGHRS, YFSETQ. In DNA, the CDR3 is TGCGCCAGCAGCTTGGCCCCGGACAGGGAGGTTGCAGATACGCAGTATTTT. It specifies CASSLAPDREVADTQYF.

CDR3 DNA sequence: TGTGCCAGCAGCTTGGACCGGGACAGGGGACAGACCCAGTACTTC. This sequence encodes CASSLDRDRGQTQYF. The J gene is TRBJ2-5, the V gene TRBV7-9, with 10 positions matching TRBD1. The CDR3 runs to 15 residues. Germline V gene data show CDR1 as SEHNR and CDR2 as FQNEAQ (reference sequence). The ends lost 3 bases at V and 6 bases at J; junction bases unmatched: 7.

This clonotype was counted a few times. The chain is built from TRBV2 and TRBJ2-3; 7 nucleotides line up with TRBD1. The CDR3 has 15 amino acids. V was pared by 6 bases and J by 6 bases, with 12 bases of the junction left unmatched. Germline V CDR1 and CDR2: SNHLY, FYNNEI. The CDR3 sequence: CASRDNRGPRDTQYF. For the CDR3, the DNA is TGTGCCAGCAGGGATAACAGGGGCCCCCGGGATACGCAGTATTTT.

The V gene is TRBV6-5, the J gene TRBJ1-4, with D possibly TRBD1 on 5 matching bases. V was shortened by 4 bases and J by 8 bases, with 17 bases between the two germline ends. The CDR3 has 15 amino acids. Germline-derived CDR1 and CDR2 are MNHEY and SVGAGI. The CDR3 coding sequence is TGTGCCAGCAGTTTACAGGTTCCACCCGCAGAAAAACTGTTTTTT. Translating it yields CASSLQVPPAEKLFF.

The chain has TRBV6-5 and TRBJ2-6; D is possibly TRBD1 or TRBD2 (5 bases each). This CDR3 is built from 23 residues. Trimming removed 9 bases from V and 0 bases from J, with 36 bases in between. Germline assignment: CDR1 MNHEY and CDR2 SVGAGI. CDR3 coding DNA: TGTGCCAGGGACCAACGATGGGCGCATCGGGGACGGCTACTCAGCTCTGGGGCCAACGTCCTGACTTTC. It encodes CARDQRWAHRGRLLSSGANVLTF.

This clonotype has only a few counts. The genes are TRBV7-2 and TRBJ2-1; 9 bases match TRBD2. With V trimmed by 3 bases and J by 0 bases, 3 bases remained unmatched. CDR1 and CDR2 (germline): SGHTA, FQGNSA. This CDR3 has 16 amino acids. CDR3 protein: CASSLLAGSSYNEQFF. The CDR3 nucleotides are TGTGCCAGCAGCTTGCTAGCGGGGAGCTCCTACAATGAGCAGTTCTTC.

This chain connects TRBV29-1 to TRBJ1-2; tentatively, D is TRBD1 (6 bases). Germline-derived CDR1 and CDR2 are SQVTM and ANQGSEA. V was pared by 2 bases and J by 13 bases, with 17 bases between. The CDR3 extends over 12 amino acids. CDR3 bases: TGCAGCGTTGAATGGGGCAGACAGGAAGCCACCTTC. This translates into CSVEWGRQEATF.

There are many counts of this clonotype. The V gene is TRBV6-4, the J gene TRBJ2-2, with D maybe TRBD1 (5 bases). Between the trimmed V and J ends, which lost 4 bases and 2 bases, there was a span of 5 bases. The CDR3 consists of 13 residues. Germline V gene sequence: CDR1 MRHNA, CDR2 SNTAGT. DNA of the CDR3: TGTGCCAGCAGTGGGACAAACACCGGGGAGCTGTTTTTT. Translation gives CASSGTNTGELFF.

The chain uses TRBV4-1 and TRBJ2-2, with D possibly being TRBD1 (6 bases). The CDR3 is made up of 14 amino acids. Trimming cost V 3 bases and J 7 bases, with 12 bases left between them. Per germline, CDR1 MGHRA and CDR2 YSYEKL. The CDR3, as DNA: TGCGCCAGCAGCCAGCGAGAGGGGGTCGGGGAGCTGTTTTTT. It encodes CASSQREGVGELFF.

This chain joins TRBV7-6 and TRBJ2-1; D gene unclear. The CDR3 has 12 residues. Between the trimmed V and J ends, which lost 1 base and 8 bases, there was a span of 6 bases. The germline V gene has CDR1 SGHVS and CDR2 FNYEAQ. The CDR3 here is CASSLGFYEQFF. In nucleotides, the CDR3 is TGTGCCAGCAGCTTAGGGTTCTATGAGCAGTTCTTC. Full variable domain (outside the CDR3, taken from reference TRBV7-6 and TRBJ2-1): GAGVSQSPRYKVTKRGQDVALRCDPISGHVSLYWYRQALGQGPEFLTYFNYEAQQDKSGLPNDRFSAERPEGSISTLTIQRTEQRDSAMYRCASSLGFYEQFFGPGTRLTVL.

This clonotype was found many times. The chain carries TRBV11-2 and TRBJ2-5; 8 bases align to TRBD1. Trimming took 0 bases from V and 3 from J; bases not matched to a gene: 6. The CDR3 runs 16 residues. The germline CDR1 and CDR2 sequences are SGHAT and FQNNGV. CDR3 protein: CASSLDGRGREETQYF. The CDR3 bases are TGTGCCAGCAGCTTAGATGGCAGGGGGCGGGAAGAGACCCAGTACTTC.